This TCR beta chain was obtained from a study of T cells expressing NK-cell markers. TCRdb reprocessed the 5' RACE reads; each CDR3 protein has one entry and no DNA is given. Its listing shows a few hundred thousand distinct CDR3 sequences. This CDR3 has 14 residues. Germline V gene data show CDR1 as SQVTM and CDR2 as ANQGSEA. This chain uses TRBV29-1 with TRBJ2-1; TCRdb's assignment of TRBD1 cannot be checked, as there is no DNA. The sample consisted of blood T cells: a sorted CD56 or NKG2C T cell subset, CD4+ or CD8+ T cells, or bulk PBMC T cells (not recorded which). The TCR was taken from a man aged 18-70 years in good health. CDR3 sequence: CSVDRGLWYNEQFF.